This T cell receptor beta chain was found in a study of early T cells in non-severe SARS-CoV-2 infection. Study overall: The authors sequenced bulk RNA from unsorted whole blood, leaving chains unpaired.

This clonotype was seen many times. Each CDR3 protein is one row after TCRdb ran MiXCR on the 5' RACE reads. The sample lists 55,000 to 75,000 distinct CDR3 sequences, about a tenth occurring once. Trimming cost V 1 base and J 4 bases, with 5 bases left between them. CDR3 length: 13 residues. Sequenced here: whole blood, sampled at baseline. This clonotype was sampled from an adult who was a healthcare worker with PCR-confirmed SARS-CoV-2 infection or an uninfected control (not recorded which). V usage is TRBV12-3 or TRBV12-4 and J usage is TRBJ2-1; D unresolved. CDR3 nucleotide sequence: TGTGCCAGCAGTTTAGGGGTTTACAATGAGCAGTTCTTC. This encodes CASSLGVYNEQFF.